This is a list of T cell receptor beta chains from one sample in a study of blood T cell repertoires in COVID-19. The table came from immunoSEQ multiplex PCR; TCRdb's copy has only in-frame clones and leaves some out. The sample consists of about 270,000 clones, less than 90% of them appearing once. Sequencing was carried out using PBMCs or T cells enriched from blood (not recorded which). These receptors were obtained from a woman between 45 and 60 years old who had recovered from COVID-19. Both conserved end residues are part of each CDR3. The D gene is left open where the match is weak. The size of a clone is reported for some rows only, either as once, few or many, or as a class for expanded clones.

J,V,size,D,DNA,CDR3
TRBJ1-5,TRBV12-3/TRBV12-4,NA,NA,TGTGCCAGCAGTTTCCGCGCACTTCAGCCCCAGCATTTT,CASSFRALQPQHF
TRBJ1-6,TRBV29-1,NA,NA,TGCAGCGTCGCTAGCTCCTATAATTCACCCCTCCACTTT,CSVASSYNSPLHF
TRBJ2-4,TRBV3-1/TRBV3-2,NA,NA,TGTGCCAGCAGCGGCGGGCCGTGGGACATTCAGTACTTC,CASSGGPWDIQYF
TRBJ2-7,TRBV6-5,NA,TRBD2,TGTGCCAGCAGAGCCGGGGGGAGCTCCTACGAGCAGTACTTC,CASRAGGSSYEQYF
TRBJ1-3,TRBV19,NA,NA,TGTGCCAGTAGTATGCAGGGTTTCGGTAACACCATATATTTT,CASSMQGFGNTIYF
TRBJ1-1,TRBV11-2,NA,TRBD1,TGTGCCAGCAGCTCGGACAGGGTCCAAGCTTTCTTT,CASSSDRVQAFF
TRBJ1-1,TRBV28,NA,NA,TGTGCCAGCAGTCTTAGGACACCCGGTACTGAAGCTTTCTTT,CASSLRTPGTEAFF
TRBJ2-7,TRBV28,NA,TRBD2,TGTGCCAGCAGTTTCCCACCGCTAGCGGGAGTAACCTACGAGCAGTACTTC,CASSFPPLAGVTYEQYF
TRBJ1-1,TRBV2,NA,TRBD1,TGTGCCAGCAGTGGACAGGGGGGAACTGAAGCTTTCTTT,CASSGQGGTEAFF
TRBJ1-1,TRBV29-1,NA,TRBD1,TGCAGCGTTGAAGACGACAGGGGGCTATTGAACACTGAAGCTTTCTTT,CSVEDDRGLLNTEAFF
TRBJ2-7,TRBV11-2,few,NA,TGTGCCAGCAGCCTTGGAAAGGGAGGTACCTCCTACGAGCAGTACTTC,CASSLGKGGTSYEQYF
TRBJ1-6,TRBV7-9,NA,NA,TGTGCCAGCAGCTCCAGGGGCTATAATTCACCCCTCCACTTT,CASSSRGYNSPLHF
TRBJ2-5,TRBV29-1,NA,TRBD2,TGCAGCGTTGCGGGACTAGCGGGTGTAGGGGAGACCCAGTACTTC,CSVAGLAGVGETQYF
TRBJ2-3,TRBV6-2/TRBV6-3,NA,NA,TGTGCCAGCAGTCCCCATACTGGGCGGAGGGGCTCAGATACGCAGTATTTT,CASSPHTGRRGSDTQYF
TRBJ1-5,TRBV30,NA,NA,TGTGCCTGGAGTGGGCGGGACAATCAGCCCCAGCATTTT,CAWSGRDNQPQHF
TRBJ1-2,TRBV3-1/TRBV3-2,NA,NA,TGTGCCAGCTCCCGTGACGGAGTAAACTATGGCTACACCTTC,CASSRDGVNYGYTF
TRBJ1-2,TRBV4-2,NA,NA,TGTGCCAGCAGCCAAGATCAGGGTATGGGCTATGGCTACACCTTC,CASSQDQGMGYGYTF
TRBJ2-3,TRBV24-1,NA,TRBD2,TGTGCCACGAGTGGGACTAGCGGGACAGATACGCAGTATTTT,CATSGTSGTDTQYF
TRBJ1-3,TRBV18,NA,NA,TGTGCCAGCGCAATGGGGCCCCTGGGGTCTGGAAACACCATATATTTT,CASAMGPLGSGNTIYF